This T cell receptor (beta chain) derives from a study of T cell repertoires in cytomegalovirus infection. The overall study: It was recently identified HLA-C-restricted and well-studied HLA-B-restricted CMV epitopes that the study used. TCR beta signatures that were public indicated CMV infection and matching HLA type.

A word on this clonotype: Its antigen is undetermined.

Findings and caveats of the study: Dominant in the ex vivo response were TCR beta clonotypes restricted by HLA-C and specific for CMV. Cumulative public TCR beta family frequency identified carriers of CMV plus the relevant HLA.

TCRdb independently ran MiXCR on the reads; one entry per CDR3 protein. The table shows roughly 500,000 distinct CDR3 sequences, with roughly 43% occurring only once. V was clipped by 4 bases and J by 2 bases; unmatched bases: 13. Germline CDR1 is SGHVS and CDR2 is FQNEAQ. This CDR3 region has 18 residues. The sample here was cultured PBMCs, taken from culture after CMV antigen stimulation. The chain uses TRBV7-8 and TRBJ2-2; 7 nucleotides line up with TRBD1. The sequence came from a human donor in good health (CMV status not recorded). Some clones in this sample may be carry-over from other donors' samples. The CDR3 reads CASSSTLLGQRNTGELFF. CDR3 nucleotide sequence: TGTGCCAGCAGCTCTACCCTTTTGGGACAGCGAAACACCGGGGAGCTGTTTTTT.